The T cell receptor beta chain described here comes from a study of PD-1 blockade in mismatch repair-deficient tumors. The CDR3 sequence is 18 residues long. Trimming pared 6 bases from V and 6 bases from J, leaving 29 bases between. CDR1 is MDHEN and CDR2 is SYDVKM in the germline V gene. Mismatch repair deficiency was confirmed in all patients, by PCR or immunohistochemistry. The TCR-sequenced patients were three responders to pembrolizumab. Clones were sequenced by immunoSEQ multiplex PCR, and TCRdb holds only the in-frame ones, with some missing. The sample shows tens of thousands of clones, approximately 80% of them seen only once. Study-wide findings and caveats: Tumor-resident clones, often absent from pretreatment blood, expanded after pembrolizumab and then contracted.

Note on this clone: As yet, its antigen is unknown.

The TCR comes from an adult with mismatch repair-deficient cancer. The sequenced sample was peripheral blood, obtained 44 weeks after starting pembrolizumab. This chain joins TRBV28 and TRBJ2-5, with D tentatively TRBD1 or TRBD2 (5 bases each). DNA for the CDR3: TGTGCCAGCAGCTTACCGAAAGCTGTGGGGACCGGGTGGAAGACCCAGTACTTC. Protein: CASSLPKAVGTGWKTQYF.